One and the same sample provided the 32 T cell receptor beta chains below, sequenced in a study of human T cells and chemical hapten exposure. Noted time point: patch test 2, 6 weeks after DPC sensitization. Stated treatment: therapeutic diphenylcyclopropenone sensitization with weekly scalp DPC. TCRdb reprocessed the RACE reads with MiXCR, giving one entry per CDR3 protein. The table records about 50,000 distinct CDR3 sequences, 8.5% to 10% of them present only once. The starting material was whole blood, obtained in connection with sensitization to the hapten diphenylcyclopropenone (DPC). These receptors all come from a woman aged 50 to 65 with alopecia areata. Some clones in this sample may be carry-over from other donors' samples.

This clonotype has a count of ten or more. This chain uses TRBV29-1 with TRBJ1-1; D not certain. This CDR3 contains 12 residues. V lost 7 bases and J 6 bases, leaving 15 bases between the germline ends. The germline V gene encodes CDR1 SQVTM and CDR2 ANQGSEA. The CDR3 sequence is CSARMGRAEAFF. DNA of the CDR3: TGCAGCGCCCGGATGGGTAGGGCTGAAGCTTTCTTT.

The V call is TRBV6-2 or TRBV6-3, the J call TRBJ2-1; D call uncertain. CDR3 length: 11 residues. Germline loops: CDR1 MNHEY, CDR2 SVGEGT. The V end was cut by 2 bases, the J end by 10 bases, with 6 bases between. The CDR3 region is CASSYGGEQFF. As DNA, the CDR3 is TGTGCCAGCAGTTACGGTGGAGAGCAGTTCTTC.

This clonotype occurred many times. CDR3 loop: CASSLDTGINSPLHF. The CDR3 DNA sequence: TGCGCCAGCAGCTTGGACACAGGAATTAATTCACCCCTCCACTTT. The chain uses TRBV5-1 and TRBJ1-6, with D tentatively TRBD1 (5 bases). This CDR3 is built from 15 residues. Germline values: CDR1 SGHRS, CDR2 YFSETQ. Trimming pared 0 bases from V and 6 bases from J, leaving 10 bases between.

This clonotype was observed at least ten times. The chain employs TRBV28 and TRBJ1-5; the D is unclear. V shed 5 bases and J shed 4 bases, with 15 bases lying between them. Germline V gives CDR1 MDHEN, CDR2 SYDVKM. The CDR3 loop spans 15 amino acids. The CDR3 DNA reads as TGTGCCAGCAGTCCCCAGTGGGCGCGGAATCAGCCCCAGCATTTT. It codes for CASSPQWARNQPQHF.

This clonotype was seen ten or more times. V and J are TRBV19 and TRBJ1-4, with D unresolved. This CDR3 region has 15 residues. V lost 5 bases to trimming and J lost 0 bases, with 10 bases between them. Germline V CDR1 and CDR2: LNHDA, SQIVND (reference sequence). The CDR3: CASSVSFTTNEKLFF. The CDR3 DNA reads as TGTGCCAGTAGTGTGAGTTTTACAACTAATGAAAAACTGTTTTTT. The complete variable domain, with remaining parts taken from reference TRBV19 and TRBJ1-4, reads DGGITQSPKYLFRKEGQNVTLSCEQNLNHDAMYWYRQDPGQGLRLIYYSQIVNDFQKGDIAEGYSVSREKKESFPLTVTSAQKNPTAFYLCASSVSFTTNEKLFFGSGTQLSVL.

The gene calls are TRBV29-1 and TRBJ1-5; TRBD1 aligns across 10 bases. With 0 bases clipped from V and 4 bases from J, the junction kept 9 bases outside the gene matches. The CDR3 sequence is 17 residues long. CDR1 and CDR2 (germline): SQVTM, ANQGSEA. CDR3 in amino acids: CSVEEVISGQGNQPQHF. The CDR3 nucleotides read TGCAGCGTTGAAGAAGTTATATCGGGACAGGGGAATCAGCCCCAGCATTTT.

The chain carries TRBV12-3 or TRBV12-4 and TRBJ2-3; D call uncertain. The V end was cut by 6 bases, the J end by 4 bases, with 17 bases between. The CDR3 sequence is 15 residues long. This chain's CDR3 is CASSSPGPRADTQYF. The CDR3 DNA sequence: TGTGCCAGCAGCTCCCCGGGCCCTAGGGCAGATACGCAGTATTTT.

This clonotype was detected only a few times. This chain uses TRBV7-2 with TRBJ1-1, with D hard to call. Trimming removed 6 bases at V and 0 bases at J, with 11 bases between. Germline assignment: CDR1 SGHTA and CDR2 FQGNSA. This CDR3 comprises 14 residues. CDR3 nucleotides: TGTGCCAGCAGTCCCGCACGGGTGAACACTGAAGCTTTCTTT. Its protein is CASSPARVNTEAFF.

Ten or more counts support this clonotype. The V call is TRBV5-1, the J call TRBJ2-3; no reliable D call. Trimming took 0 bases from V and 3 from J, leaving 5 bases between them. Germline V gene lookup returns CDR1 SGHRS and CDR2 YFSETQ. The CDR3 loop spans 13 amino acids. CDR3 amino acids: CASSLGPTDTQYF. The DNA of the CDR3 is TGCGCCAGCAGCTTGGGCCCTACAGATACGCAGTATTTT.

The chain links TRBV2 to TRBJ1-5; D perhaps matches TRBD1 (5 bases). Germline V gene lookup returns CDR1 SNHLY and CDR2 FYNNEI. V was clipped by 4 bases and J by 3 bases, with 13 bases between them. This CDR3 region has 15 residues. CDR3 protein: CASSARGGLNQPQHF. CDR3 DNA: TGTGCCAGCAGTGCCCGGGGGGGTCTCAATCAGCCCCAGCATTTT.

This clonotype was counted a few times. The rearrangement uses TRBV20-1 and TRBJ1-5; 7 positions agree with TRBD1. Trimming cost V 4 bases and J 5 bases; bases outside gene matches: 11. CDR3 length: 15 amino acids. The germline V gene has CDR1 DFQATT and CDR2 SNEGSKA (reference sequence). In DNA form, the CDR3 reads TGCAGTGCTACGGGAACACAGGGGACCGATCAGCCCCAGCATTTT. Its translation is CSATGTQGTDQPQHF.

The chain is built from TRBV28 and TRBJ2-7, with TRBD1 as a possible D gene (6 bases). CDR3 length: 14 residues. Germline lookup yields CDR1 MDHEN and CDR2 SYDVKM. V was pared by 8 bases and J by 1 base, with 15 bases between. CDR3: CASQDLDRSYEQYF. CDR3 bases: TGTGCCAGCCAAGATTTGGACAGATCCTACGAGCAGTACTTC.

The chain joins TRBV3-1 to TRBJ2-2; no clear D gene. V was clipped by 2 bases and J by 5 bases, with 6 bases between them. From germline, CDR1 is LGHDT and CDR2 YNNKEL (reference sequence). This CDR3 has 13 residues. The CDR3 bases are TGTGCCAGCAGCCAAACTGCTACCGGGGAGCTGTTTTTT. This translates into CASSQTATGELFF.

This clonotype has only a few counts. This chain joins TRBV24-1 and TRBJ2-5; D unresolved. The V gene's germline CDR1 is KGHDR and CDR2 SFDVKD. The V and J ends lost 4 bases and 2 bases respectively, with 10 bases between them. This CDR3 has 14 residues. CDR3 residues: CATSDAARQETQYF. Here the CDR3 DNA reads TGTGCCACCAGTGACGCTGCAAGGCAAGAGACCCAGTACTTC.

There are a few counts of this clonotype. The rearrangement joins TRBV20-1 to TRBJ1-6, with TRBD1 matching 7 bases. CDR1 and CDR2 from the germline V gene are DFQATT and SNEGSKA (reference sequence). This CDR3 comprises 18 residues. With 5 bases clipped from V and 0 bases from J, the junction kept 13 bases outside the gene matches. CDR3 sequence: CSAHPGGGLRSYNSPLHF. The CDR3 nucleotides are TGCAGTGCTCATCCCGGAGGGGGCCTACGCTCCTATAATTCACCCCTCCACTTT.

This clonotype was seen many times. The chain combines TRBV6-5 with TRBJ1-6, with D possibly TRBD1 on 5 matching bases. The CDR3 spans 15 residues. Germline CDR1 MNHEY, CDR2 SVGAGI. CDR3 DNA: TGTGCTACCCTGGTCGGGGGAACGTACGGGTTCGCCCTCCACTTT. Protein sequence: CATLVGGTYGFALHF.

The chain couples TRBV5-8 to TRBJ1-1, with D unclear. Trimming pared 0 bases from V and 1 base from J, leaving 10 bases between. CDR1 and CDR2 from the germline V gene are SGHTS and YDEGEE. This CDR3 is built from 15 residues. CDR3 in DNA: TGTGCCAGCAGCTTGGCCCCCACAGCGAACACTGAAGCTTTCTTT. Encoded protein: CASSLAPTANTEAFF.

The sample holds many counts of this clonotype. The V call is TRBV20-1, the J call TRBJ1-6; tentatively, D is TRBD1 (5 bases). Between the trimmed V and J ends, which lost 6 bases and 6 bases, there was a span of 9 bases. The CDR3 consists of 12 residues. Germline CDR1 reads DFQATT; CDR2 reads SNEGSKA (reference sequence). CDR3 in DNA: TGCAGTGCACGGGACCGTAATTCACCCCTCCACTTT. Its translation is CSARDRNSPLHF.

This clonotype has more than one count but fewer than ten. Written as DNA, the CDR3 is TGTGCCAGCAGTCCCCTGACAGGGGGCAGCGGCACTGAAGCTTTCTTT. This encodes CASSPLTGGSGTEAFF. The chain has TRBV28 and TRBJ1-1, with 10 bases identical to TRBD1. V trimming: 5 bases; J trimming: 4 bases; junction bases outside the gene matches: 10. Germline V gene sequence: CDR1 MDHEN, CDR2 SYDVKM. This CDR3 region has 16 residues.

The sample holds a few counts of this clonotype. The genes are TRBV5-1 and TRBJ2-3; D might be TRBD2 (6 bases). Trimming took 2 bases from V and 3 from J, leaving 10 bases between them. Per germline, CDR1 SGHRS and CDR2 YFSETQ. This CDR3 is 14 amino acids long. The DNA of the CDR3 is TGCGCCAGCAGCTTCCGGGAGCGAACAGATACGCAGTATTTT. This translates into CASSFRERTDTQYF.

The J gene is TRBJ2-7, the V gene TRBV28; D is unresolved. CDR1 MDHEN and CDR2 SYDVKM come from the germline V gene. Trimming shortened V by 6 bases and J by 4 bases, and 10 bases separated the two germline ends. This CDR3 has 12 amino acids. This CDR3 reads CASRADLYEQYF. The CDR3 nucleotides read TGTGCCAGCAGAGCCGACCTTTACGAGCAGTACTTC. Variable domain in full (rest from reference TRBV28 and TRBJ2-7): DVKVTQSSRYLVKRTGEKVFLECVQDMDHENMFWYRQDPGLGLRLIYFSYDVKMKEKGDIPEGYSVSREKKERFSLILESASTNQTSMYLCASRADLYEQYFGPGTRLTVT.

This clonotype was picked up many times. This chain links TRBV7-9 with TRBJ2-3; tentative D call: TRBD2 (5 bases). This CDR3 has 16 residues. The germline V and J ends were trimmed by 5 bases and 2 bases, with 17 bases remaining between them. The V gene's germline CDR1 is SEHNR and CDR2 FQNEAQ (reference sequence). For the CDR3, the DNA is TGTGCCAGCAGCCCCCCCCTAAAGGACTTCACAGATACGCAGTATTTT. It yields the protein CASSPPLKDFTDTQYF.

The V call is TRBV3-1, the J call TRBJ2-5, with 10 bases lining up with TRBD2. The germline CDR1 and CDR2 sequences are LGHDT and YNNKEL (reference sequence). The CDR3 totals 17 residues. V shed 4 bases and J 5 bases; nucleotides not matched to a gene: 13. This CDR3 is CASSPPKVLAGVETQYF. For the CDR3, the DNA is TGTGCCAGCAGCCCCCCAAAGGTCCTAGCGGGAGTGGAGACCCAGTACTTC.

This clonotype was counted a few times. The chain carries TRBV7-9 and TRBJ2-3; the D gene could be TRBD1 or TRBD2 (5 bases each). The CDR3 runs 18 residues. With 0 bases removed from V and 0 bases from J, the gap between germline ends came to 16 bases. CDR1 is SEHNR, CDR2 FQNEAQ, per germline (reference sequence). This chain's CDR3 is CASSLAASRGASTDTQYF. In nucleotides, the CDR3 is TGTGCCAGCAGCTTAGCGGCTTCGAGGGGTGCTAGCACAGATACGCAGTATTTT.

The V call is TRBV28, the J call TRBJ1-2, with D hard to call. Per the germline V gene, CDR1 is MDHEN and CDR2 is SYDVKM. V dropped 5 bases and J dropped 7 bases, with 17 bases sitting between them. The CDR3 length is 14 residues. The CDR3 DNA is TGTGCCAGCAGTCACATGAAAGGGAATATTGGCTACACCTTC. This gives the protein CASSHMKGNIGYTF.

The V gene is TRBV20-1, the J gene TRBJ2-3; the D gene is possibly TRBD2 (6 bases). There are 14 residues in the CDR3. Trimming cost V 5 bases and J 0 bases, with 12 bases left between them. The germline V gene encodes CDR1 DFQATT and CDR2 SNEGSKA (reference sequence). CDR3 DNA sequence: TGCAGTGCTCAAGGGACTCCGAGCACAGATACGCAGTATTTT. This codes for CSAQGTPSTDTQYF.

As concerns this clonotype: This may be a read error: a much more frequent sequence differs by one nucleotide. V gene TRBV11-3 combines with J gene TRBJ2-7; D ambiguous. The V gene's germline CDR1 is SGHNT and CDR2 YENEEA. Trimming shortened V by 4 bases and J by 5 bases, and 12 bases separated the two germline ends. The CDR3 consists of 13 residues. CDR3 loop: CASSSGPTHEQYF. CDR3 nucleotides: TGTGCCAGCAGCTCGGGCCCAACCCACGAGCAGTACTTC.

This clonotype has a handful of counts. V and J are TRBV9 and TRBJ2-7; 9 nucleotides line up with TRBD2. Losses at the gene ends were 2 bases for V and 7 bases for J; bases not matched to a gene: 7. The CDR3 contains 14 residues. The germline V gene has CDR1 SGDLS and CDR2 YYNGEE. The CDR3 loop reads CASSVTSSGVEQYF. CDR3 sequence (DNA): TGTGCCAGCAGCGTGACATCTAGCGGGGTGGAGCAGTACTTC.

The V call is TRBV6-1, the J call TRBJ1-5; D possibly corresponds to TRBD1 (5 bases). V gave up 2 bases and J gave up 5 bases, with 13 bases separating them. This CDR3 comprises 15 residues. Germline lookup yields CDR1 MNHNS and CDR2 SASEGT. The CDR3 sequence is CASSEQGGRDQPQHF. As DNA, the CDR3 is TGTGCCAGCAGTGAACAGGGTGGAAGGGATCAGCCCCAGCATTTT.

CDR3 coding DNA: TGTGCCAGCAGCTTGAGGTCAACCTACGAGCAGTACTTC. This gives the protein CASSLRSTYEQYF. This chain uses TRBV5-6 with TRBJ2-7; no reliable D call. This CDR3 is built from 13 residues. V was shortened by 1 base and J by 2 bases, with 7 bases between the two germline ends. The germline V gene has CDR1 SGHDT and CDR2 YYEEEE.

This clonotype came up a few times. This chain joins TRBV5-5 and TRBJ1-1; D possibly corresponds to TRBD1 (5 bases). The V end lost 6 bases, the J end lost 8 bases, and 14 bases lay between the germline ends. The CDR3 runs 12 residues. CDR1 SGHKS and CDR2 YYEKEE come from the germline V gene (reference sequence). Here the CDR3 reads CASIGQGIEAFF. CDR3 DNA sequence: TGTGCCAGCATAGGTCAGGGCATAGAAGCTTTCTTT.

This clonotype has only a few counts. The V gene is TRBV28, the J gene TRBJ2-3, with D unresolved. The V gene's germline CDR1 is MDHEN and CDR2 SYDVKM. The CDR3 loop spans 11 amino acids. V dropped 1 base and J dropped 6 bases, with 2 bases sitting between them. Here the CDR3 reads CASSLFDTQYF. DNA for the CDR3: TGTGCCAGCAGTTTATTTGATACGCAGTATTTT.